This TCR beta chain was identified during a study of blood T cell repertoires in COVID-19 (dated by TCRdb to 2020 to 2021). About the full investigation: Collaborator samples came from the United States, Italy and Spain and covered acute and convalescent phases of COVID-19. The samples were drawn from the first 160 participants of the ongoing ImmuneRACE study and from about 1,200 subjects provided by 6 global collaborators. The material from the prospective study consisted of cDNA or gDNA derived from T cells, B-cell-depleted T cells, or PBMCs. A de-identified subject ID, COVID-19 status, age in years and sex were almost always included in the sample metadata. HLA class I and class II types, where available, came from metadata supplied by the sample provider rather than from assay-based typing. The repertoires were made available in a free public database intended to serve as a resource for research on the immune response to SARS-CoV-2. The dataset comprised deeply sampled blood TCRbeta repertoires from subjects exposed to, actively infected with, or recovered from COVID-19.

The immunoSEQ Assay, a bias-controlled multiplex PCR, was used to amplify TCRbeta CDR3 regions from genomic DNA. In the paper's pipeline: The number of nucleated cells in each sample was estimated by amplification of reference gene primers within the assay. To quantify the absolute abundance of each unique TCRbeta CDR3 rearrangement, sequence reads were collapsed and filtered. For each sample, productive Simpson clonality was calculated as the square root of Simpson's diversity index over productive rearrangements. Held by TCRdb, this immuneACCESS table contains in-frame sequences only and omits some clones. Under half of the omission traces to an unresolved V gene where checked; the cause of the rest is unknown. V and J calls and clone size are given by that table; D and trimming were obtained from the DNA. The sample records 350,000 to 500,000 clones, about 90% of which are singletons. Jointly, the top ten make up less than 0.95% of the sample.

Comments on this clone: Its antigen remains undetermined. Nothing much larger sits one base from this clone, and base qualities are not available.

The CDR3 runs 13 amino acids, cysteine and phenylalanine included. Of the read, only the CDR3 DNA is kept; its 39 bases are in frame from base 1. V is cut by 3 bases and J by 5 bases, and the space between the germline ends is 11 bases. Broad study findings and their caveats: How much clinical and demographic metadata was included differed by source and by participant, and the metadata was provided uncurated.

At one collaborating source in Seattle, patients were enrolled during active infection and were followed longitudinally through the course of disease. Each collaborating institution followed its own protocols to collect whole blood in K2EDTA tubes. For TCRbeta analysis, collaborators shipped samples as frozen whole blood, isolated PBMCs, or DNA extracted from either of those sample types. This clonotype was sampled from a man aged 18 to 35 with COVID-19, enrolled during active disease. The V and J segments used are TRBV12-3 or TRBV12-4 and TRBJ2-7; TRBD1 is a possible D gene, resting on 5 matching bases. The specimen was peripheral blood. The bases read TGTGCCAGCAGTTTTAGGGGAAACGACGAGCAGTACTTC. The encoded protein is CASSFRGNDEQYF.